This is a list of T cell receptor beta chains from one sample in a study of CXCR3-negative and CXCR3-positive naive CD8 T cells. Reprocessing the 5' RACE reads, TCRdb reports a single entry for every CDR3 protein and omits DNA. The sample totals about 89,000 distinct CDR3 sequences; its top ten clones hold approximately 0.54%. Input material: naive CXCR3+ CD8+ T cells from blood. These receptors all stem from a human donor in good health. Some clones in this sample may be carry-over from other donors' samples. Both conserved end residues are part of each CDR3.

V: TRBV9; J: TRBJ2-5; CDR3: CASSVDPGTSGQETQYF
V: TRBV20-1; J: TRBJ1-1; CDR3: CSATPARGRREAFF
V: TRBV4-2; J: TRBJ2-7; CDR3: CASSQDRGVSYEQYF
V: TRBV5-1; J: TRBJ2-7; CDR3: CASSVRQGLYEQYF
V: TRBV27; J: TRBJ2-4; CDR3: CASSLGTGHLNIQYF
V: TRBV7-7; J: TRBJ2-7; CDR3: CASSLAGDYEQYF
V: TRBV19; J: TRBJ2-2; CDR3: CATTAGPWTGELFF
V: TRBV7-9; J: TRBJ2-5; CDR3: CASSFMLAGDQETQYF
V: TRBV11-3; J: TRBJ2-3; CDR3: CASKKTSGETDTQYF
V: TRBV20-1; J: TRBJ2-7; CDR3: CSARDQGLAGGGSYEQYF
V: TRBV6-5; J: TRBJ2-5; CDR3: CASSYSSRETQYF
V: TRBV28; J: TRBJ2-7; CDR3: CASSLRSWEQYF
V: TRBV20-1; J: TRBJ1-4; CDR3: CSARGGEKLFF
V: TRBV14; J: TRBJ2-7; CDR3: CASSQVSGTYEQYF
V: TRBV28; J: TRBJ2-1; CDR3: CASSLYREYDEQFF
V: TRBV20-1; J: TRBJ2-3; CDR3: CSAPTTVDTQYF
V: TRBV23-1; J: TRBJ2-7; CDR3: CASSHWDRDHKQYF
V: TRBV5-6; J: TRBJ2-1; CDR3: CASSLGGQGEQFF
V: TRBV10-3; J: TRBJ1-5; CDR3: CAISELEGGGSQPQHF
V: TRBV14; J: TRBJ2-7; CDR3: CASSRRGRPYEQYF
V: TRBV5-6; J: TRBJ2-7; CDR3: CASSHQTSGRARQYF
V: TRBV12-3/TRBV12-4; J: TRBJ2-2; CDR3: CASSFAGTGELFF
V: TRBV12-3/TRBV12-4; J: TRBJ2-7; CDR3: CASSPLGSSYEQYF
V: TRBV4-2; J: TRBJ2-1; CDR3: CASAPGGGDEQFF
V: TRBV6-2/TRBV6-3; J: TRBJ2-7; CDR3: CASSYSDTTYEQYF
V: TRBV7-8; J: TRBJ2-3; CDR3: CASSTVTSGGTDTQYF
V: TRBV12-3/TRBV12-4; J: TRBJ1-1; CDR3: CASSQTANTEAFF
V: TRBV28; J: TRBJ2-4; CDR3: CASSLHVGGAGIQYF
V: TRBV6-2/TRBV6-3; J: TRBJ1-5; CDR3: CASRDRENQPQHF
V: TRBV20-1; J: TRBJ2-1; CDR3: CSARDRGAIYNEQFF
V: TRBV4-2; J: TRBJ1-1; CDR3: CASSQEEGQVNTEAFF
V: TRBV12-3/TRBV12-4; J: TRBJ2-7; CDR3: CASSLASSYEQYF
V: TRBV7-9; J: TRBJ2-1; CDR3: CASSLGYDEQFF
V: TRBV4-1; J: TRBJ2-1; CDR3: CASSHWTGVFNEQFF
V: TRBV28; J: TRBJ1-5; CDR3: CASSTPGGNQPQHF
V: TRBV12-3/TRBV12-4; J: TRBJ1-6; CDR3: CASSPGGGLRPLHF
V: TRBV7-9; J: TRBJ2-7; CDR3: CASSPQGAYEQYF
V: TRBV20-1; J: TRBJ1-2; CDR3: CSARGRDYGYTF
V: TRBV20-1; J: TRBJ1-6; CDR3: CSARRGQPYNSPLHF
V: TRBV28; J: TRBJ2-3; CDR3: CASSSKGLAVLPPSTDTQYF